Many counts were recorded for the clone carrying this T cell receptor (beta chain). As yet, its antigen is unknown. Sorting defined naive CD8 T cells as CD8+CD4-CCR7+CD45RA+. This entry comes from a study of molecular identifiers for immune sequencing clone quantification. Study-wide points: Identical TCR molecules sharing a barcode could underestimate highly expanded clone sizes. Reports indicate spiked Jurkat TCR RNA from one cell could be found among about 1.1 million naive cells.

V was clipped by 4 bases and J by 6 bases, with 15 bases between them. Germline CDR1 reads MGHRA; CDR2 reads YSYEKL. CDR3 length: 14 residues. TCR libraries were built in bulk with a published protocol and specific TCR primers. Using its own MiXCR run on the PCR reads, TCRdb lists one record per CDR3 protein. The table shows about 640,000 distinct CDR3 sequences, with 20% occurring only once. Sequenced: naive CD8+ T cells from blood, with Jurkat cell RNA spiked in. Subset denoted: FACS-sorted CD8+CD4-CCR7+CD45RA+ naive T cells. This chain connects TRBV4-1 to TRBJ1-1; D is undetermined. The source is a human donor in good health. Some libraries in this study had Jurkat cell RNA spiked in. DNA for the CDR3: TGCGCCAGCAGCCCAACCACGGGGATTCCTGAAGCTTTCTTT. Its protein product is CASSPTTGIPEAFF.